The source of this T cell receptor (beta chain) is a study of PD-1 blockade in classical Hodgkin lymphoma. Whole-study results and caveats: Reasons behind the repertoire differences stay unclear, perhaps disease activity or earlier therapy.

Specified time point: cycle 4 day 1 (C4D1), after less than 7 weeks of nivolumab. Every one of the patients relapsed after autologous stem cell transplantation (brentuximab vedotin exposure was variable). The CDR3 has 18 amino acids. V was cut by 0 bases and J by 0 bases, with 15 bases left in between. CDR1 GTSNPN and CDR2 SVGIG come from the germline V gene (reference sequence). Only in-frame clones appear in the TCRdb table, and some are missing; sequencing was by immunoSEQ multiplex PCR. The table records roughly 27,000 clones, about two thirds of them present only once. This clone was seen more than once but under ten times. The antigen is unknown.

This sample comprised peripheral blood mononuclear cells (PBMCs), obtained before the fourth cycle of nivolumab. This sequence was found in a human donor with classical Hodgkin lymphoma. The V gene is TRBV30, the J gene TRBJ2-6; possible D gene TRBD1, 5 bases. CDR3 DNA: TGTGCCTGGAGTGTACATTCGGCAGGGCGCTCTGGGGCCAACGTCCTGACTTTC. It is translated as CAWSVHSAGRSGANVLTF.